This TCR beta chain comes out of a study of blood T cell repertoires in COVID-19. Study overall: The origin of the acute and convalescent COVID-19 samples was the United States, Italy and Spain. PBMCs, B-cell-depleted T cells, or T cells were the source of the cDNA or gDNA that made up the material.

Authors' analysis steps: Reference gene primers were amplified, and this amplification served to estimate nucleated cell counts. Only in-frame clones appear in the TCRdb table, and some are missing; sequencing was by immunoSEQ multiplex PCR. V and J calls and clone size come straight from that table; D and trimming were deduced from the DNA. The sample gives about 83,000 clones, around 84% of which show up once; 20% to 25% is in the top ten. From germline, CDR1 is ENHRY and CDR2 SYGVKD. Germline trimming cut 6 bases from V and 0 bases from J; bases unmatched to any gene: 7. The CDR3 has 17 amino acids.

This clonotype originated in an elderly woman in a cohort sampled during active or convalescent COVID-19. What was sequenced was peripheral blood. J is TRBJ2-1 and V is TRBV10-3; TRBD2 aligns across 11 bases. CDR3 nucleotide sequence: TGTGCCATCAGACCCGGGACTAGCGGTAGCTCCTACAATGAGCAGTTCTTC. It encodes CAIRPGTSGSSYNEQFF.